The sequence of this T cell receptor beta chain was determined in a study of blood T cell repertoires in COVID-19. The CDR3 is made up of 15 amino acids. The V end was cut by 6 bases, the J end by 3 bases, with 15 bases between. In germline, CDR1 is MNHEY, CDR2 SMNVEV (reference sequence). Study processing details: Estimation of nucleated cell counts relied on the amplification of reference gene primers. Assay used: immunoSEQ multiplex PCR; TCRdb lists only in-frame clones, some missing. V and J calls and clone size are copied from that table; D and trimming were computed from the DNA. The table includes about 76,000 clones, 75% to 80% detected once.

The J gene is TRBJ1-5, the V gene TRBV27, with D perhaps TRBD1 (5 bases). The TCR comes from a human donor in a cohort sampled during active COVID-19. The specimen sequenced was peripheral blood. This CDR3 reads CASSYGSGNNQPQHF. In DNA form, the CDR3 reads TGTGCCAGCAGCTACGGTTCAGGGAACAATCAGCCCCAGCATTTT.